The rows below give T cell receptor beta chains drawn from one sample of a study of T cells in Graves' hyperthyroidism and ophthalmopathy. TCRdb ran MiXCR on the multiplex PCR reads and lists one entry per CDR3 protein. The sample yields around 600,000 distinct CDR3 sequences, over 40% seen once. The specimen sequenced was peripheral blood or thyroid tissue (not recorded which). The receptor source for this set is an adult man with Graves' disease, either hyperthyroidism or ophthalmopathy (not recorded which). The CDR3 runs from the conserved cysteine through the conserved F or W.

CDR3	length	J	V
CAGQGSGNQPQHF	13	TRBJ1-5	TRBV10-1
CASSPGGQGSGKLFF	15	TRBJ1-4	TRBV14
CSARVGGPGLHTEAFF	16	TRBJ1-1	TRBV20-1
CASSKRQGWVGYTF	14	TRBJ1-2	TRBV9
CASSLWATDTQYF	13	TRBJ2-3	TRBV7-6
CASSFDSQSSGANVLTF	17	TRBJ2-6	TRBV13
CAIMDTTNEKLFF	13	TRBJ1-4	TRBV12-3/TRBV12-4
CASSLFWDREYPAGANVLTF	20	TRBJ2-6	TRBV6-5
CASSTGTGGNEKLFF	15	TRBJ1-4	TRBV19
CASSEPPTDYGYTF	14	TRBJ1-2	TRBV7-8
CARQAGNTDTQYF	13	TRBJ2-3	TRBV2